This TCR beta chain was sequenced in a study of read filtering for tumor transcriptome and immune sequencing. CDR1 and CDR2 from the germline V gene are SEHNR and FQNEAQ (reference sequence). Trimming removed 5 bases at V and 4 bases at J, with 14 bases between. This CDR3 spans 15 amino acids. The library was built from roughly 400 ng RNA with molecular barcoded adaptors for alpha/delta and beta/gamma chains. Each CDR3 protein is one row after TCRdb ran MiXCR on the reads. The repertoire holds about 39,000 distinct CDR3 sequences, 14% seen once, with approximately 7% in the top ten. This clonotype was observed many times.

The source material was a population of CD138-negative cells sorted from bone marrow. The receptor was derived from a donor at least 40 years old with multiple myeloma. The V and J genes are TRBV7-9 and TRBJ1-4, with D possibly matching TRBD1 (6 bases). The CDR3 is CASSPPGHYNEKLFF. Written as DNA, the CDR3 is TGTGCCAGCAGCCCACCGGGACACTATAATGAAAAACTGTTTTTT.